This T cell receptor (beta chain) was identified during a study of Graves' ophthalmopathy and Graves' hyperthyroidism. Study summary: Peripheral blood sampling preceded any treatment and occurred at initial diagnosis.

The table lists this clonotype with a few counts. As yet, its antigen is unknown. Overall study results and limits: Using 13 signatures, a model distinguished ophthalmopathy from stable hyperthyroidism, reaching about 90% sensitivity and 81.08% specificity.

V gave up 4 bases and J gave up 0 bases; unmatched junction bases: 15. This CDR3 has 19 residues. Germline loops: CDR1 MGHRA, CDR2 YSYEKL. For repertoire sequencing, the TCR beta CDR3 regions were amplified from RNA transcripts. In the first round, RT-PCR was carried out with HTBI primers, and a multiplex PCR formed the second round. TCRdb reanalysed the multiplex PCR reads using MiXCR and keeps one entry per CDR3 protein. This sample has some 350,000 distinct CDR3 sequences, with about 18% found just once. This TCR derives from an adult woman with stable Graves' hyperthyroidism. Sample: peripheral blood. The chain couples TRBV4-1 to TRBJ2-7; TRBD2 agrees at 10 bases. The CDR3 sequence is CASSPQTLELAGNSYEQYF. The CDR3 coding sequence is TGCGCCAGCAGCCCCCAAACCCTAGAACTAGCGGGAAACTCCTACGAGCAGTACTTC.